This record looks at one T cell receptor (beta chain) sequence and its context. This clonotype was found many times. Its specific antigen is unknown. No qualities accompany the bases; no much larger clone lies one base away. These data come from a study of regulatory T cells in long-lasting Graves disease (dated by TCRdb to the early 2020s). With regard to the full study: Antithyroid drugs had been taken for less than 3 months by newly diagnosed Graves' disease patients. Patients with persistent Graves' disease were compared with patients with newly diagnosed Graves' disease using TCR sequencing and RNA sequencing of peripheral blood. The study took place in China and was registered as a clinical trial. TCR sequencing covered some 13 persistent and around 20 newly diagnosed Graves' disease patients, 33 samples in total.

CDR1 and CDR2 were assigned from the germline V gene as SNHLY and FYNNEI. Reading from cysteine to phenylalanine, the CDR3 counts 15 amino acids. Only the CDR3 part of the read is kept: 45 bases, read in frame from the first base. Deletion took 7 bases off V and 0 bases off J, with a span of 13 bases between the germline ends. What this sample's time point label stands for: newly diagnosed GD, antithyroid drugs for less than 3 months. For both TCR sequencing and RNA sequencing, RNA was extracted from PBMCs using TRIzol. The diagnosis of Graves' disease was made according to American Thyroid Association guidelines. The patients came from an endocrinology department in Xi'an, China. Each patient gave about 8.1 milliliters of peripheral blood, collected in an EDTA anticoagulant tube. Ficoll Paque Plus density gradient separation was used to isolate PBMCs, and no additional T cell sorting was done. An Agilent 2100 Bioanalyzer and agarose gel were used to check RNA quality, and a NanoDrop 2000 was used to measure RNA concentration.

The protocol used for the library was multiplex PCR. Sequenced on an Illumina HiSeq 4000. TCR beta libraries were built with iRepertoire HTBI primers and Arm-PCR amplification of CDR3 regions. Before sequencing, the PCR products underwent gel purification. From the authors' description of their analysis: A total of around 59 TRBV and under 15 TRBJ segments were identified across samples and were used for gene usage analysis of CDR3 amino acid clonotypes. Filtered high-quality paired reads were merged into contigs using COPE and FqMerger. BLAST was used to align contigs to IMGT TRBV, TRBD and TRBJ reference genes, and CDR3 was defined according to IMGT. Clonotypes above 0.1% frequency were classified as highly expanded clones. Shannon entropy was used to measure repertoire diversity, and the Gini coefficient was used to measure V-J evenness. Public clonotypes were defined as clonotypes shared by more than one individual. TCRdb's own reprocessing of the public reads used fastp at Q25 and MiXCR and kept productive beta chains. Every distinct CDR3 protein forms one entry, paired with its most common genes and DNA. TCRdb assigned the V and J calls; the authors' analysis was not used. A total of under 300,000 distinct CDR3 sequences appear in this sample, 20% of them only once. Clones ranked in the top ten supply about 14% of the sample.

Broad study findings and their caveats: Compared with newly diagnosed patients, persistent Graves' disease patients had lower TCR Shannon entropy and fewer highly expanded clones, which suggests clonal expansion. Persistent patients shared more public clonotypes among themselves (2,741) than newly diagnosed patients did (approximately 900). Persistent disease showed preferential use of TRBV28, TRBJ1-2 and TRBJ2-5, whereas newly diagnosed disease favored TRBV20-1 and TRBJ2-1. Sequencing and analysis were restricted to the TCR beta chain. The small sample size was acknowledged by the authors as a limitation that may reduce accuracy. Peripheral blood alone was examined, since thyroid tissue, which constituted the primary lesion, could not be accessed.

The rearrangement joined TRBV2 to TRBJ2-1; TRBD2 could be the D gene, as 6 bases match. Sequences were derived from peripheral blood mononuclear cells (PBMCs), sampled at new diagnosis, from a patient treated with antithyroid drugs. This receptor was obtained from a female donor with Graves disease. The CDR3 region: CASTTSFGSYNEQFF. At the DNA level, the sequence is TGTGCCAGCACAACTAGCTTTGGCTCCTACAATGAGCAGTTCTTC.